These T cell receptor beta chains were read from a single sample in a study of blood T cell repertoires in COVID-19. Here immunoSEQ multiplex PCR was the method, and the copy in TCRdb shows in-frame clones only, minus some. Among roughly 150,000 clones listed, approximately 86% were seen once. Material for sequencing was peripheral blood. These TCRs come from a woman aged 80 or over with COVID-19, enrolled during active disease. Each CDR3 is given with its conserved first and last residue. A D gene is named only where the DNA matches it firmly. Clone size is not always given. Where it is, it says once, few, many or a class for expanded clones.

V,size,D,J,DNA,CDR3
TRBV4-2,.,.,TRBJ2-1,TGTGCCAGCAGCCAAGGGGAGGGGGAGTGGCAGTTCTTC,CASSQGEGEWQFF
TRBV7-3,.,.,TRBJ2-2,TGTGCCAGCAGCTTAAGCCGACAATCCACCGGGGAGCTGTTTTTT,CASSLSRQSTGELFF
TRBV9,.,.,TRBJ2-2,TGTGCCAGCAGCGTAGCTCCGAACACCGGGGAGCTGTTTTTT,CASSVAPNTGELFF
TRBV10-3,.,TRBD2,TRBJ2-2,TGTGCCATCAGTGAGTTCGGTGCGGGAGCCGGGGAGCTGTTTTTT,CAISEFGAGAGELFF
TRBV10-3,.,.,TRBJ1-5,TGTGCCATCAGTGAAAATAGTAGCAATCAGCCCCAGCATTTT,CAISENSSNQPQHF
TRBV27,.,.,TRBJ2-3,TGTGCCAGTAAAAGGACTAGCACAGATACGCAGTATTTT,CASKRTSTDTQYF
TRBV5-1,few,.,TRBJ1-2,TGCGCCAGCAGCTTGGAGGTCGCGGGGAGCTATGGCTACACCTTC,CASSLEVAGSYGYTF
TRBV19,.,TRBD1,TRBJ2-3,TGTGCCAGTAGCCCAGGACAGGGGACAGATACGCAGTATTTT,CASSPGQGTDTQYF
TRBV5-6,.,TRBD1,TRBJ2-7,TGTGCCAGCAGCTTGTCGACAGGGTTCCACGAGCAGTACTTC,CASSLSTGFHEQYF
TRBV24-1,.,TRBD2,TRBJ2-1,TGTGCCACCAGTGATACCAGCGGGAGGGCCAAGTGGGATGAGCAGTTCTTC,CATSDTSGRAKWDEQFF
TRBV20-1,.,.,TRBJ2-1,TGCAGTGCGTACAGCGGGTACCAGTTCTTC,CSAYSGYQFF
TRBV25-1,.,TRBD2,TRBJ2-1,TGTGCCAGCAGTGACCCAAGCGGGAGGTCCAACAATGAGCAGTTCTTC,CASSDPSGRSNNEQFF
TRBV6-5,.,.,TRBJ2-7,TGTGCCTGCCTATCGACAGGGAGGCCCCACGAGCAGTACTTC,CACLSTGRPHEQYF
TRBV27,.,TRBD2,TRBJ2-3,TGTGCCAGCAGCCTGGGGGGGGACCCAGATACGCAGTATTTT,CASSLGGDPDTQYF
TRBV18,.,.,TRBJ1-4,TGTGCCAGCTCACTCCTTGACCTAGCAACTAATGAAAAACTGTTTTTT,CASSLLDLATNEKLFF
TRBV2,once,.,TRBJ1-6,TGTGCCAGCAGTGCTCAGGGGATTATCGGGTCACCCCTCCACTTT,CASSAQGIIGSPLHF
TRBV6-6,.,.,TRBJ2-7,TGTGCCAGCAGGGAGACAGGCTCCTACGAGCAGTACTTC,CASRETGSYEQYF
TRBV2,.,.,TRBJ1-1,TGTGCCAGCAACGTGGAGTACACTGAAGCTTTCTTT,CASNVEYTEAFF
TRBV19,.,.,TRBJ1-2,TGTGCCAGTAGAGGGCAGGGTTGGAGCTACACCTTC,CASRGQGWSYTF
TRBV12-3/TRBV12-4,.,.,TRBJ1-2,TGTGCCAGCAGCCGGAACTATGGCTACACCTTC,CASSRNYGYTF
TRBV19,.,.,TRBJ1-3,TGTGCCAGTAACCCCAGGTTAACCTCTGGAAACACCATATATTTT,CASNPRLTSGNTIYF
TRBV5-5,.,.,TRBJ2-7,TGTGCCAGCAGTTACCGGGAGACCTACGAGCAGTACTTC,CASSYRETYEQYF
TRBV2,.,TRBD1,TRBJ1-3,TGTGCCAGCGGGGGACAGGTCCCTGGAAACACCATATATTTT,CASGGQVPGNTIYF
TRBV6-5,.,.,TRBJ1-5,TGTGCCAGCAGCCTAGACGGATATAGCAATCAGCCCCAGCATTTT,CASSLDGYSNQPQHF
TRBV15,.,.,TRBJ1-5,TGTGCCACCAGCAGAGATCGGCCAGGGCCCCAGCATTTT,CATSRDRPGPQHF
TRBV5-8,.,TRBD2,TRBJ2-3,TGTGCCAGCAGCTGGGGCAGCGGGAGGGCTTTAGATACGCAGTATTTT,CASSWGSGRALDTQYF
TRBV5-1,.,TRBD1,TRBJ2-3,TGCGCCAGCAGCTTGGCGCTGACAGGGCCTGATACGCAGTATTTT,CASSLALTGPDTQYF
TRBV7-9,.,.,TRBJ1-5,TGTGCCAGCAGCTTAGATACAGTTGGGCCCCAGCATTTT,CASSLDTVGPQHF
TRBV2,once,.,TRBJ1-2,TGTGCCAGCAGTGCGACACGACCCACCTATGGCTACACCTTC,CASSATRPTYGYTF
TRBV19,.,TRBD1,TRBJ1-5,TGTGCCACCGGAGGGGGCGAAAGGGATCAGCCCCAGCATTTT,CATGGGERDQPQHF
TRBV5-1,.,.,TRBJ2-1,TGCGCCAGCAGCAGACTTCCGAGCTCCTACAATGAGCAGTTCTTC,CASSRLPSSYNEQFF
TRBV14,.,TRBD2,TRBJ2-1,TGTGCCAGCAGACCAGGACTAGCGGGGACATACAATGAGCAGTTCTTC,CASRPGLAGTYNEQFF
TRBV12-3/TRBV12-4,.,.,TRBJ2-5,TGTGCCAGCAGTCCGACTAGTCGGGAGACCCAGTACTTC,CASSPTSRETQYF
TRBV7-3,.,TRBD2,TRBJ2-1,TGTGCCAGCAGTTTGACACGGTCTAGCGGGCAGAATGAGCAGTTCTTC,CASSLTRSSGQNEQFF
TRBV6-5,once,.,TRBJ1-1,TGTGCCAGCAGTTACTTAGAAGGGGGTAGGACTGAAGCTTTCTTT,CASSYLEGGRTEAFF
TRBV5-1,few,.,TRBJ1-1,TGCGCCAGCAGAAGTGATAGCACTGAAGCTTTCTTT,CASRSDSTEAFF
TRBV4-2,.,.,TRBJ1-1,TGTGCCAGCAGCCAAGACAGGGGCACTGAAGCTTTCTTT,CASSQDRGTEAFF
TRBV28,.,.,TRBJ1-2,TGTGCCAGCAGTTTATGGTCAGGGGACGGCTACACCTTC,CASSLWSGDGYTF
TRBV4-2,.,.,TRBJ1-3,TGTGCCAGCAGCCAAGAATGGGGCAGCCTATCGGGAAACACCATATATTTT,CASSQEWGSLSGNTIYF
TRBV7-2,once,.,TRBJ1-1,TGTGCCAGCAGCTTACTGAACAAGAACACTGAAGCTTTCTTT,CASSLLNKNTEAFF
TRBV9,.,TRBD2,TRBJ2-7,TGTGCCAGCAGCGTAGGGGGACTAGCGGGCTACGAGCAGTACTTC,CASSVGGLAGYEQYF
TRBV25-1,.,TRBD1,TRBJ1-5,TGTGCCAGCGCCCAGACAGGGATCGGCAATCAGCCCCAGCATTTT,CASAQTGIGNQPQHF
TRBV12-3/TRBV12-4,.,TRBD1,TRBJ2-3,TGTGCCAGTAAGGGACAGCACACAGATACGCAGTATTTT,CASKGQHTDTQYF
TRBV6-1,.,TRBD2,TRBJ2-5,TGTGCCAGCAGTGAAGTGCGGGGGACGCAGACCCAGTACTTC,CASSEVRGTQTQYF
TRBV6-5,once,TRBD1,TRBJ2-7,TGTGCCAGCAGTTCCCGACAGGGGTTCGACGAGCAGTACTTC,CASSSRQGFDEQYF
TRBV12-2,.,.,TRBJ2-7,TGTGCAAGTCGCTTAGAATCCTCAGGGGAGTCCTACGAGCAGTACTTC,CASRLESSGESYEQYF
TRBV15,.,TRBD2,TRBJ2-1,TGTGCCACCAGCAAACTAGCGGGAGGGATTAATGAGCAGTTCTTC,CATSKLAGGINEQFF
TRBV3-1/TRBV3-2,.,.,TRBJ2-7,TGTGCCAGCAGCCGATCTACAGGCTACGAGCAGTACTTC,CASSRSTGYEQYF
TRBV11-2,.,.,TRBJ1-6,TGTGCCAGCAGCTTGGAGGTAGACTCACCCCTCCACTTT,CASSLEVDSPLHF
TRBV11-2,.,TRBD2,TRBJ2-2,TGTGCCAGCAGCTGGACTAGCGGGGGGACGAACACCGGGGAGCTGTTTTTT,CASSWTSGGTNTGELFF
TRBV18,.,.,TRBJ2-1,TGTGCCAGCTCACCTGAGCCATACAATGAGCAGTTCTTC,CASSPEPYNEQFF
TRBV5-1,.,TRBD2,TRBJ2-1,TGCGCCAGCAGCTTGGATCCCCGGACTAGCGGGATGAATGAGCAGTTCTTC,CASSLDPRTSGMNEQFF
TRBV3-1/TRBV3-2,.,.,TRBJ1-3,TGTGCCAGCAGCCTGGCCCCACGATCTGGAAACACCATATATTTT,CASSLAPRSGNTIYF
TRBV6-6,.,.,TRBJ1-1,TGTGCCAGCAGTTCGGGACTGATCATGAACACTGAAGCTTTCTTT,CASSSGLIMNTEAFF
TRBV11-2,.,.,TRBJ1-5,TGTGCCAGCAGCTTAGAGCTAGCTCAGCCCCAGCATTTT,CASSLELAQPQHF
TRBV5-1,.,TRBD2,TRBJ2-1,TGCGCCAGCAGCTTGGAAGTAGCGGGAGGGTACAATGAGCAGTTCTTC,CASSLEVAGGYNEQFF
TRBV7-8,.,TRBD1,TRBJ1-3,TGTGCCAGCTCCCCTTTTTTCAGGGGGTCCTCTGGAAACACCATATATTTT,CASSPFFRGSSGNTIYF
TRBV23-1,.,.,TRBJ1-6,TGCGCCAGCAGTCAATTGTACAGGTTTATATTTGTGGGTTATAATTCACCCCTCCACTTT,CASSQLYRFIFVGYNSPLHF
TRBV5-1,.,.,TRBJ2-7,TGCGCCAGCAGCTTGGAACCTGGGAGCTCCTACGAGCAGTACTTC,CASSLEPGSSYEQYF
TRBV15,once,.,TRBJ1-4,TGTGCCACCAGCAGCCTAGGGGGTGGTGGAGAAAAACTGTTTTTT,CATSSLGGGGEKLFF